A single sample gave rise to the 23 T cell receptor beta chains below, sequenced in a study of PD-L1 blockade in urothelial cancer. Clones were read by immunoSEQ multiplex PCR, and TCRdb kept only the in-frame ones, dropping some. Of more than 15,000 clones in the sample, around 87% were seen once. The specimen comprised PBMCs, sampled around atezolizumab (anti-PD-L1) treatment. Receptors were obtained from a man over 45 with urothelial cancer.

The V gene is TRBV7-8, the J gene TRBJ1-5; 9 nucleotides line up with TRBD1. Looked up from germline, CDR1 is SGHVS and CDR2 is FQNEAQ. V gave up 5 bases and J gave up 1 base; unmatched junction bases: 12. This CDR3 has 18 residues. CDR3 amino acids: CASSMSRTGGTSNQPQHF. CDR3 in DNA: TGTGCCAGCAGCATGTCCCGAACAGGGGGCACGAGCAATCAGCCCCAGCATTTT.

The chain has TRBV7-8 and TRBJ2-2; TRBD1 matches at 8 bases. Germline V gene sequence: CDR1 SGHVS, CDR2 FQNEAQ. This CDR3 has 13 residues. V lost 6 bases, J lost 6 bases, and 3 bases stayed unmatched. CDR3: CASREQGAGELFF. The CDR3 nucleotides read TGTGCCAGCAGAGAACAGGGGGCCGGGGAGCTGTTTTTT.

The CDR3 region is CASSQSGTGGSTDTQYF. CDR3 DNA: TGCGCCAGCAGCCAATCCGGGACAGGGGGCAGCACAGATACGCAGTATTTT. V usage is TRBV4-1 and J usage is TRBJ2-3; 12 positions agree with TRBD1. CDR3 length: 17 residues. In germline, CDR1 is MGHRA, CDR2 YSYEKL. V trimming: 2 bases; J trimming: 0 bases; junction bases outside the gene matches: 3.

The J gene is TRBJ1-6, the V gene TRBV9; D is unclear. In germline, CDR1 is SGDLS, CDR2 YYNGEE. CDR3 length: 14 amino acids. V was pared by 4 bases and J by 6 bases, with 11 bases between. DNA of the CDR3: TGTGCCAGCAGCCCCGAGCAGGTTAATTCACCCCTCCACTTT. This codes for CASSPEQVNSPLHF.

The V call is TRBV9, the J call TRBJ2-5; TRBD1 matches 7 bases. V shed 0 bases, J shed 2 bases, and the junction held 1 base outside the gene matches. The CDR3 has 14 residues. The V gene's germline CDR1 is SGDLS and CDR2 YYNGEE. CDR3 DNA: TGTGCCAGCAGCGTAGGGACAGGACAAGAGACCCAGTACTTC. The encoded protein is CASSVGTGQETQYF.

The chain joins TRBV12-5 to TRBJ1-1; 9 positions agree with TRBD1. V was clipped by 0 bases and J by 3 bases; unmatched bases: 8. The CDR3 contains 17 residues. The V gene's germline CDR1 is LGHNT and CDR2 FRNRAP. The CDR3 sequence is CASGLVLQGAVDTEAFF. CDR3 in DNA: TGTGCTAGTGGTTTGGTACTACAGGGGGCAGTCGACACTGAAGCTTTCTTT.

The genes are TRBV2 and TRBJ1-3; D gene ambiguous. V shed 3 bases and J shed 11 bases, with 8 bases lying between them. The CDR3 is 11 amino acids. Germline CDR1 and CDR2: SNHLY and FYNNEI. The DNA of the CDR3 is TGTGCCAGCAGTGATGGCCTTTCCATATATTTT. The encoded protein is CASSDGLSIYF.

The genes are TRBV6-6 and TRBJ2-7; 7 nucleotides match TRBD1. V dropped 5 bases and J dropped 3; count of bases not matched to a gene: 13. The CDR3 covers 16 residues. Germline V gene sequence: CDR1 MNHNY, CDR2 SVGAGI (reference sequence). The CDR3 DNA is TGTGCCAGCAGTCCCTGGGGACAGACACTCCGCTACGAGCAGTACTTC. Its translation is CASSPWGQTLRYEQYF.

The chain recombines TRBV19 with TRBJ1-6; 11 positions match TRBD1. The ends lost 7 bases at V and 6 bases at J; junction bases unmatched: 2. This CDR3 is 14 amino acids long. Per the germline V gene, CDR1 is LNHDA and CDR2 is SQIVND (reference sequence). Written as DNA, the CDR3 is TGTGCCAGTATGGACAGGGGGCGTAATTCACCCCTCCACTTT. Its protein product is CASMDRGRNSPLHF. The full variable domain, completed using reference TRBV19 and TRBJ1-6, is DGGITQSPKYLFRKEGQNVTLSCEQNLNHDAMYWYRQDPGQGLRLIYYSQIVNDFQKGDIAEGYSVSREKKESFPLTVTSAQKNPTAFYLCASMDRGRNSPLHFGNGTRLTVT.

The CDR3 bases are TGTGCCAGCAGTGGAACGGGACAGGTCTACAATGAGCAGTTCTTC. As protein: CASSGTGQVYNEQFF. V usage is TRBV2 and J usage is TRBJ2-1; 8 bases are shared with TRBD1. The CDR3 sequence is 15 residues long. Germline CDR1 reads SNHLY; CDR2 reads FYNNEI. J gave up 3 bases and V 4 bases, and 5 bases lay outside the gene matches. The variable domain in full, completed from reference TRBV2 and TRBJ2-1, reads EPEVTQTPSHQVTQMGQEVILRCVPISNHLYFYWYRQILGQKVEFLVSFYNNEISEKSEIFDDQFSVERPDGSNFTLKIRSTKLEDSAMYFCASSGTGQVYNEQFFGPGTRLTVL.

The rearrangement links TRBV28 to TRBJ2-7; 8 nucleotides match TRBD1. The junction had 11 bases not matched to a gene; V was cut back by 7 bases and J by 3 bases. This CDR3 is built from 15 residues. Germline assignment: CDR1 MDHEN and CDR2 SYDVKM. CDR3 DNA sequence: TGTGCCAGCACCCCTCCAGGGGGCGCACACTACGAGCAGTACTTC. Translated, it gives CASTPPGGAHYEQYF.

DNA of the CDR3: TGTGCCAGCTCCCAAGGCCGCGGAAACACCGGGGAGCTGTTTTTT. Its translation: CASSQGRGNTGELFF. The chain has TRBV18 and TRBJ2-2; no definite D call. Germline V gene data show CDR1 as KGHSH and CDR2 as LQKENI. This CDR3 contains 15 residues. V was cut by 6 bases and J by 2 bases, with 13 bases left in between.

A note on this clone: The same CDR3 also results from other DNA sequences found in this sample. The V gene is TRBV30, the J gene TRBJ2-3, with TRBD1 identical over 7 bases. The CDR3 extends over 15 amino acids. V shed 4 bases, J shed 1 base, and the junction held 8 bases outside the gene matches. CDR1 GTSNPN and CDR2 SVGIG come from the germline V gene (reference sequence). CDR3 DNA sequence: TGTGCCTGGAAAGGGGGCGGACGGGGCACAGATACGCAGTATTTT. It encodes CAWKGGGRGTDTQYF.

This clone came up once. In DNA form, the CDR3 reads TGTGCCAGCAGCTCGTTAGCGGGAGAATCCTACAATGAGCAGTTCTTC. Encoded protein: CASSSLAGESYNEQFF. The chain is built from TRBV7-2 and TRBJ2-1; the match to TRBD2 covers 9 bases. The length of the CDR3 is 16 residues. V was clipped by 4 bases and J by 1 base; unmatched bases: 5. The germline gives CDR1 SGHTA, CDR2 FQGNSA.

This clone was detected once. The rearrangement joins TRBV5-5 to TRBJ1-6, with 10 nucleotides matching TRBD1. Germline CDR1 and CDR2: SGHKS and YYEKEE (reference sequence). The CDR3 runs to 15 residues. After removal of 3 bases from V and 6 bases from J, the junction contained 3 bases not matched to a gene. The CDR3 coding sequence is TGTGCCAGCAGCTCCGGGACAGGGGTTAATTCACCCCTCCACTTT. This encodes CASSSGTGVNSPLHF.

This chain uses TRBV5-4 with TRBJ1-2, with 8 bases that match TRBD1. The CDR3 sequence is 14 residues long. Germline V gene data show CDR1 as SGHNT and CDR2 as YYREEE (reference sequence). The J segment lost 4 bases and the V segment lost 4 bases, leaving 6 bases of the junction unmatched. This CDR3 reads CASSAGQETYGYTF. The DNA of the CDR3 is TGTGCCAGCAGCGCGGGACAGGAAACCTATGGCTACACCTTC.

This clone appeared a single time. This chain's CDR3 is CASSALGGLADTQYF. In DNA, the CDR3 is TGTGCCAGCAGCGCCCTAGGGGGCTTAGCAGATACGCAGTATTTT. The chain has TRBV9 and TRBJ2-3; 7 bases match TRBD1. After removal of 3 bases from V and 4 bases from J, the junction contained 8 bases not matched to a gene. Germline lookup yields CDR1 SGDLS and CDR2 YYNGEE. This CDR3 comprises 15 residues.

CDR3 nucleotides: TGTGCCAGCAGACTAGGACCCTACGAGCAGTACTTC. It encodes CASRLGPYEQYF. V gene TRBV7-2 combines with J gene TRBJ2-7; D possibly corresponds to TRBD2 (5 bases). This CDR3 contains 12 residues. With 6 bases removed from V and 2 bases from J, the gap between germline ends came to 8 bases. CDR1 is SGHTA, CDR2 FQGNSA, per germline.

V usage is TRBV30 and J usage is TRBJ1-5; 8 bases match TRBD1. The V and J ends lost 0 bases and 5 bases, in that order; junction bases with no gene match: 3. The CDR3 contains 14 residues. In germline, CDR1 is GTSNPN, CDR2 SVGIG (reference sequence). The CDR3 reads CAWSVRTGHQPQHF. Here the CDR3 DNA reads TGTGCCTGGAGTGTACGGACAGGGCATCAGCCCCAGCATTTT.

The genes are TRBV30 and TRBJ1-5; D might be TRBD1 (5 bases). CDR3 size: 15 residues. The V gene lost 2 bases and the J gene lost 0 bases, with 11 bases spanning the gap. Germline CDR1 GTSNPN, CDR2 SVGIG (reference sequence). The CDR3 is CAWSRSGNSNQPQHF. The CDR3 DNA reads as TGTGCCTGGAGTCGTTCAGGGAATAGCAATCAGCCCCAGCATTTT.

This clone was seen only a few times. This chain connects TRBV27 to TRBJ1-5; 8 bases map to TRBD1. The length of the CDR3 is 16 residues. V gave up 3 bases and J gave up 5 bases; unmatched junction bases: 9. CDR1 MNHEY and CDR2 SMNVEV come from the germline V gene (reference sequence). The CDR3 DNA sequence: TGTGCCAGCAGTTTTTTCGGACAGGGTGGCCATCAGCCCCAGCATTTT. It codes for CASSFFGQGGHQPQHF.

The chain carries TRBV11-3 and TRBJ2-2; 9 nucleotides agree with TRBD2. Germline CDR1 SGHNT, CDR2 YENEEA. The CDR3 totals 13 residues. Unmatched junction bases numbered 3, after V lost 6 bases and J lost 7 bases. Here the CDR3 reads CASRAGGGGELFF. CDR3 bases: TGTGCCAGCAGAGCGGGAGGTGGCGGGGAGCTGTTTTTT.

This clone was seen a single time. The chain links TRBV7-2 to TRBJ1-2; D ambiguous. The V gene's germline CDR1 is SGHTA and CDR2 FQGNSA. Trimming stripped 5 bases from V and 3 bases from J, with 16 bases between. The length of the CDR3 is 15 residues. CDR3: CASSDQVSRHYGYTF. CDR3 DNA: TGTGCCAGCAGCGACCAGGTTTCCCGACACTATGGCTACACCTTC.